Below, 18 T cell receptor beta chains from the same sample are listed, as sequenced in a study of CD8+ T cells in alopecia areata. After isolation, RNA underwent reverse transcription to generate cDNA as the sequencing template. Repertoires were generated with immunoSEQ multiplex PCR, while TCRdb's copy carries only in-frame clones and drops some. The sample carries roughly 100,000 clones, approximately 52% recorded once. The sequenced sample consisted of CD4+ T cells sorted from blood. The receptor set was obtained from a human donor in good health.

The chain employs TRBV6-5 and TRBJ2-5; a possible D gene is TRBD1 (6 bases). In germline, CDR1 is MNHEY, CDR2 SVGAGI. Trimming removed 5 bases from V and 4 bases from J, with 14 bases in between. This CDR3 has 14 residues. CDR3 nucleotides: TGTGCCAGCAGTCTGGGCAGGGGTATAGAGACCCAGTACTTC. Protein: CASSLGRGIETQYF.

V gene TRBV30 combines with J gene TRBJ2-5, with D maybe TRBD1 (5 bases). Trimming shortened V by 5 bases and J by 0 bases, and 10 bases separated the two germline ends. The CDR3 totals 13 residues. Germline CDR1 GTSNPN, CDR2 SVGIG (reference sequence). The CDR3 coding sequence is TGTGCCTGGCAGACAGCCCACCAAGAGACCCAGTACTTC. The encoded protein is CAWQTAHQETQYF.

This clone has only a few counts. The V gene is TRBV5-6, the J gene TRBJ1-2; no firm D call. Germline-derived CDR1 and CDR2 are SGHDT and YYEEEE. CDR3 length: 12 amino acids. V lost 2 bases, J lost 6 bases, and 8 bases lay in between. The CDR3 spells CASSFQDHGYTF. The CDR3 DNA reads TGTGCCAGCAGCTTCCAGGATCATGGCTACACCTTC.

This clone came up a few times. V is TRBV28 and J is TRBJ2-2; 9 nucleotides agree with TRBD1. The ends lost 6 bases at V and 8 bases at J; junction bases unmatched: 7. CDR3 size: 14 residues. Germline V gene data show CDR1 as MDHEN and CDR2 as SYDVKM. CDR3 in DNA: TGTGCCAGCAGCGAAACAGGGGGCCTGGGGGAGCTGTTTTTT. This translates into CASSETGGLGELFF.

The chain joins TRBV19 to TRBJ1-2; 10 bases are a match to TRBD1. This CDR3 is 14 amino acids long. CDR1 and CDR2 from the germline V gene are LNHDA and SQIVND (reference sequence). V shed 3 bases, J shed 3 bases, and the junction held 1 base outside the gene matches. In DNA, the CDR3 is TGTGCCAGTAGTATGGGACAGGGGTACTATGGCTACACCTTC. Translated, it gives CASSMGQGYYGYTF.

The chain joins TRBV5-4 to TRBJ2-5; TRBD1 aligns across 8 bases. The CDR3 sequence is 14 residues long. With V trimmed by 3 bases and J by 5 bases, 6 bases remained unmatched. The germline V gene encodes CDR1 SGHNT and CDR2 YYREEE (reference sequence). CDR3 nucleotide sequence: TGTGCCAGCAGCTCAGGACAGGGCCGGGAGACCCAGTACTTC. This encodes CASSSGQGRETQYF.

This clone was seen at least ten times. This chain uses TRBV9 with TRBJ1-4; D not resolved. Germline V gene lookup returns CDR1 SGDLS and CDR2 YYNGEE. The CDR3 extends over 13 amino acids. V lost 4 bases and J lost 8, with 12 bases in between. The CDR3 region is CASSPRPSEKLFF. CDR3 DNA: TGTGCCAGCAGCCCCCGGCCATCGGAAAAACTGTTTTTT. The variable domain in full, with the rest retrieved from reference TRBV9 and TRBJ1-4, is DSGVTQTPKHLITATGQRVTLRCSPRSGDLSVYWYQQSLDQGLQFLIQYYNGEERAKGNILERFSAQQFPDLHSELNLSSLELGDSALYFCASSPRPSEKLFFGSGTQLSVL.

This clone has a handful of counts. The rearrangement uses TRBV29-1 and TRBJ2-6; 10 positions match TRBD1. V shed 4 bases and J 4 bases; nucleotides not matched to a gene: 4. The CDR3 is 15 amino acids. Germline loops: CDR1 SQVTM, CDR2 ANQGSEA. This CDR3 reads CSVGQGARGANVLTF. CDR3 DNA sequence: TGCAGCGTTGGACAGGGGGCGCGCGGGGCCAACGTCCTGACTTTC.

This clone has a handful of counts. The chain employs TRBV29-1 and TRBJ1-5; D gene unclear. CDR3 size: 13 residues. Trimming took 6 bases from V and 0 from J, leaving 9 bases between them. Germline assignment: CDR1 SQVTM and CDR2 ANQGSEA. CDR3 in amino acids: CSVASYSNQPQHF. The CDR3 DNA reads TGCAGCGTCGCATCGTATAGCAATCAGCCCCAGCATTTT.

For the CDR3, the DNA is TGCAGCGTCCGGACAGTTGAGCGGGGAAACTTCCAAGAGACCCAGTACTTC. It yields the protein CSVRTVERGNFQETQYF. The chain links TRBV29-1 to TRBJ2-5; TRBD2 might be the D (7 bases). This CDR3 has 17 amino acids. From germline, CDR1 is SQVTM and CDR2 ANQGSEA. The ends were cut back, 6 bases at V and 1 base at J, with 24 bases in the middle.

DNA of the CDR3: TGTGCCAGCAGCCACGGTAGCGGGGGGGCAGAGACCCAGTACTTC. Its translation is CASSHGSGGAETQYF. The chain couples TRBV4-2 to TRBJ2-5; 11 bases align to TRBD2. V gave up 3 bases and J gave up 4 bases; unmatched junction bases: 4. The CDR3 consists of 15 residues. Germline lookup yields CDR1 LGHNA and CDR2 YNFKEQ.

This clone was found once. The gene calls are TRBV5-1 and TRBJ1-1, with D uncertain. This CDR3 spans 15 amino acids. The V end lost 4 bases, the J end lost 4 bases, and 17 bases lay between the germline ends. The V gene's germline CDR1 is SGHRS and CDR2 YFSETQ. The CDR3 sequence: CASSLAHKDGTEAFF. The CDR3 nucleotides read TGCGCCAGCAGCCTAGCCCACAAGGACGGCACTGAAGCTTTCTTT.

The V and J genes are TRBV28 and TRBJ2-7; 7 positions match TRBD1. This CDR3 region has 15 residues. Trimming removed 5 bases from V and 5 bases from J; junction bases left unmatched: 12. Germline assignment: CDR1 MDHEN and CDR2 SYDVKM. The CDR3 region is CASSPAETGSHEQYF. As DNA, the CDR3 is TGTGCCAGCAGTCCCGCCGAGACAGGGTCCCACGAGCAGTACTTC.

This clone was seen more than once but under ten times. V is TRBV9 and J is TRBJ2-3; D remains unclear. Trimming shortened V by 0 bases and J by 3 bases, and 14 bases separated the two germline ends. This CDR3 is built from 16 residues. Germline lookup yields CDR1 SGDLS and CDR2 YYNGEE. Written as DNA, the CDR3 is TGTGCCAGCAGCGTAGCTCTGACCATTAGGACAGATACGCAGTATTTT. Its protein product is CASSVALTIRTDTQYF.

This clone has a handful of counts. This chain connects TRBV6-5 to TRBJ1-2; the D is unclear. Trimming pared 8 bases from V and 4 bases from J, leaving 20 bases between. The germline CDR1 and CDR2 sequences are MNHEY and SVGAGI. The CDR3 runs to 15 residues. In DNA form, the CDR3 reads TGTGCCAGCCCAAACAACATCGGGCTGGTCTATGGCTACACCTTC. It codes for CASPNNIGLVYGYTF.

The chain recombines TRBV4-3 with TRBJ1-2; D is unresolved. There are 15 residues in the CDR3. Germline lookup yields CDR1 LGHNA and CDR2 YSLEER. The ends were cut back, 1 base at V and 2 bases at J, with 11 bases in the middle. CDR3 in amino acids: CASSQVTTGNYGYTF. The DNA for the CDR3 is TGCGCCAGCAGCCAAGTTACTACGGGCAACTATGGCTACACCTTC.

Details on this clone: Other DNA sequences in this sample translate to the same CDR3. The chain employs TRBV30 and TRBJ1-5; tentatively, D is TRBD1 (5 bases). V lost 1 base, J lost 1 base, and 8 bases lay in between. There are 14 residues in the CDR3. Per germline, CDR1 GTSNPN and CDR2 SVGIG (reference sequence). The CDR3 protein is CAWSGGLSNQPQHF. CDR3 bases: TGTGCCTGGAGTGGGGGACTAAGCAATCAGCCCCAGCATTTT.

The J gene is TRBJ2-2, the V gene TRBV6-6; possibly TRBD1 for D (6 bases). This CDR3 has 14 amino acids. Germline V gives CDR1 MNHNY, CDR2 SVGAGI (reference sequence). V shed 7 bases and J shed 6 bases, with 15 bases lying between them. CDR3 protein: CASTPDSPPGELFF. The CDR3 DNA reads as TGTGCCAGCACTCCGGACAGCCCACCCGGGGAGCTGTTTTTT.